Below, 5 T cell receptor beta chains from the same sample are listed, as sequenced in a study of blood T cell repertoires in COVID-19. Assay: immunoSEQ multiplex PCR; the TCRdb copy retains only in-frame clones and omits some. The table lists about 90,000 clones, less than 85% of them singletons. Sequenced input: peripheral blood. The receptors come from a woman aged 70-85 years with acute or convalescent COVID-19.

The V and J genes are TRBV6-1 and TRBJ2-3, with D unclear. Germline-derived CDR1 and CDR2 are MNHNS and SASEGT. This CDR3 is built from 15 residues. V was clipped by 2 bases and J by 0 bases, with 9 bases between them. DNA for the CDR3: TGTGCCAGCAGTGAACTAGGAAGAAGCACAGATACGCAGTATTTT. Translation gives CASSELGRSTDTQYF.

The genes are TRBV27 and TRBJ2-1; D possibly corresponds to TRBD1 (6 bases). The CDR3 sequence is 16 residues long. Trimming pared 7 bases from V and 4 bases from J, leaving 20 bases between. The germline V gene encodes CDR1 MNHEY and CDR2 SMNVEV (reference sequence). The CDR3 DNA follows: TGTGCCAGCACCAAAAGGGGGTGGGAGAATTACAATGAGCAGTTCTTC. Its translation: CASTKRGWENYNEQFF.

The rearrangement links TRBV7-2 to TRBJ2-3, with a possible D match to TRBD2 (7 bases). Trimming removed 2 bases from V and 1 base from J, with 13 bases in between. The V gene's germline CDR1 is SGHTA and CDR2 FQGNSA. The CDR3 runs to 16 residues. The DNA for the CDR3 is TGTGCCAGCAGCTTAACACGGGGGGCGGGCACAGATACGCAGTATTTT. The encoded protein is CASSLTRGAGTDTQYF.

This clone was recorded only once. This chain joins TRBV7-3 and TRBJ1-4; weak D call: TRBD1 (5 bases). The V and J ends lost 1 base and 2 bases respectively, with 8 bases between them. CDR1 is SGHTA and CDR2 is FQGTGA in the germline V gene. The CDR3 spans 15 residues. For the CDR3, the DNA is TGTGCCAGCAGCTTAAGTGGGGCCACTAATGAAAAACTGTTTTTT. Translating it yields CASSLSGATNEKLFF.

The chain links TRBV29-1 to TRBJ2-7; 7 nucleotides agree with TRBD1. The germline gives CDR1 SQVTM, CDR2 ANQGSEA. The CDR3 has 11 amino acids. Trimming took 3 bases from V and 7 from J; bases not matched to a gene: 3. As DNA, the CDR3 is TGCAGCGTTGAGACAGGGAGAGAGCAGTACTTC. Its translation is CSVETGREQYF.